The 7 T cell receptor beta chains given below trace back to one sample, sequenced in a study of response to subunit inactivated influenza vaccine (dated by TCRdb to the late 2010s). The protocol used for the library was RT-PCR. For sequencing, an Illumina HiSeq 2500 was employed. TCRdb itself trimmed the public reads at Q25 with fastp, ran MiXCR and retained productive beta chains. Rows are combined by CDR3 protein, so each entry shows the most common genes and DNA. The sample table records 400,000 to 550,000 distinct CDR3 sequences; about 25% of these occur just once. The top ten hold approximately 2% of the sample. This specimen consisted of CD4+ T cells sorted from PBMCs, obtained 5 days after vaccination. The receptors here all came from a man in his forties or fifties who received an inactivated influenza vaccine. Donor details come from another sample of the same person, matched by shared clones.

This rearrangement joins TRBV15 to TRBJ2-3; 10 bases line up with TRBD1. This CDR3 contains 15 residues. Trimming at V came to 4 bases and at J to 6 bases, leaving 7 bases not matched to a gene. Germline CDR1 is LNHNV and CDR2 is YYDKDF (reference sequence). CDR3 DNA sequence: TGTGCCACCAGCACGTCCCGGGACAGGGGTGATACGCAGTATTTT. Protein: CATSTSRDRGDTQYF. The whole variable domain, filled in from reference TRBV15 and TRBJ2-3, reads DAMVIQNPRYQVTQFGKPVTLSCSQTLNHNVMYWYQQKSSQAPKLLFHYYDKDFNNEADTPDNFQSRRPNTSFCFLDIRSPGLGDTAMYLCATSTSRDRGDTQYFGPGTRLTVL.

The rearrangement joins TRBV10-3 to TRBJ1-1, with no clear D. Trimming shortened V by 4 bases and J by 6 bases, and 9 bases separated the two germline ends. Germline V gene data show CDR1 as ENHRY and CDR2 as SYGVKD. CDR3 size: 12 residues. The CDR3 spells CAISARPPEAFF. CDR3 DNA sequence: TGTGCCATCAGTGCGAGGCCTCCTGAAGCTTTCTTT.

This clonotype has only a few counts. The chain is built from TRBV6-5 and TRBJ1-2; D is possibly TRBD1 (6 bases). The CDR3 consists of 15 residues. Trimming took 0 bases from V and 8 from J, leaving 16 bases between them. Germline CDR1 reads MNHEY; CDR2 reads SVGAGI. In DNA form, the CDR3 reads TGTGCCAGCAGTTACTCGAACCGTCAGGGGCAGGGCTACACCTTC. This gives the protein CASSYSNRQGQGYTF.

This clonotype was found a few times. CDR3 sequence: CSAKGGLAGNTGELFF. The CDR3, as DNA: TGCAGTGCTAAAGGAGGACTAGCGGGAAACACCGGGGAGCTGTTTTTT. The rearrangement joins TRBV20-1 to TRBJ2-2; 12 bases map to TRBD2. Germline loops: CDR1 DFQATT, CDR2 SNEGSKA (reference sequence). With 4 bases clipped from V and 2 bases from J, the junction kept 5 bases outside the gene matches. The CDR3 contains 16 residues.

The genes are TRBV3-1 and TRBJ2-2, with 10 bases identical to TRBD2. In germline, CDR1 is LGHDT, CDR2 YNNKEL (reference sequence). V shed 2 bases, J shed 9 bases, and the junction held 9 bases outside the gene matches. CDR3 size: 16 residues. CDR3 in DNA: TGTGCCAGCAGCCAAACAGGAGCGGGAGGGTTTCGGGAGCTGTTTTTT. This gives the protein CASSQTGAGGFRELFF.

Many counts were recorded for this clonotype. The V gene is TRBV20-1, the J gene TRBJ2-1, with TRBD1 matching over 9 bases. Germline V gives CDR1 DFQATT, CDR2 SNEGSKA (reference sequence). This CDR3 contains 15 residues. Trimming at V came to 5 bases and at J to 6 bases, leaving 11 bases not matched to a gene. CDR3 nucleotides: TGCAGTGCTGTGCCGGGACAGGGCTTCCTCAATGAGCAGTTCTTC. Its protein is CSAVPGQGFLNEQFF.

Here the CDR3 DNA reads TGTGCCAGCAGCTCGTCATCGGAGCAGTACTTC. Its protein product is CASSSSSEQYF. The chain uses TRBV5-4 and TRBJ2-7, with D unresolved. Germline CDR1 and CDR2: SGHNT and YYREEE (reference sequence). The CDR3 has 11 amino acids. Trimming removed 3 bases at V and 7 bases at J, with 8 bases between.